This T cell receptor beta chain originates from a study of T cell changes during pregnancy in multiple sclerosis. This clone was counted only a few times. Germline V gene lookup returns CDR1 SEHNR and CDR2 FQNEAQ (reference sequence). V dropped 2 bases and J dropped 1; count of bases not matched to a gene: 4. There are 17 residues in the CDR3. The assay was immunoSEQ multiplex PCR, and TCRdb's table has in-frame clones only and misses some. The table shows under 25,000 clones, with more than 80% occurring only once. This rearrangement joins TRBV7-9 to TRBJ2-2, with 10 bases aligning to TRBD2. This sample comprised CD8+ T cells from peripheral blood mononuclear cells, obtained in the first trimester of pregnancy. This receptor was taken from a female donor in good health, enrolled as a control in a pregnancy study. The CDR3 protein is CASSLHPSGGNTGELFF. The CDR3 DNA sequence: TGTGCCAGCAGCTTACATCCTAGCGGGGGGAACACCGGGGAGCTGTTTTTT.